These 7 T cell receptor beta chains share one sample of origin, sequenced in a study of blood T cell repertoires in COVID-19. Measured with immunoSEQ multiplex PCR; TCRdb has only the in-frame clones, and not every one. Of about 200,000 clones detected, about nine tenths appear once; the ten largest clones hold about 7%. Material for sequencing was peripheral blood. The receptor set was obtained from a man in his forties with acute or convalescent COVID-19.

The CDR3 loop is CACDRDRWDTEAFF. CDR3 in DNA: TGTGCCTGTGACCGGGACAGATGGGACACTGAAGCTTTCTTT. V and J are TRBV30 and TRBJ1-1, with TRBD1 identical over 7 bases. The V gene's germline CDR1 is GTSNPN and CDR2 SVGIG (reference sequence). The CDR3 sequence is 14 residues long. Trimming cost V 6 bases and J 3 bases; bases outside gene matches: 10.

The V call is TRBV5-1, the J call TRBJ2-3, with 7 bases that match TRBD1. The ends lost 4 bases at V and 0 bases at J; junction bases unmatched: 8. The CDR3 loop spans 16 amino acids. Germline V gene lookup returns CDR1 SGHRS and CDR2 YFSETQ. The CDR3 DNA sequence: TGCGCCAGCAGCCGGGGACAGTTAACTAGCACAGATACGCAGTATTTT. Residues: CASSRGQLTSTDTQYF.

Points on this clone: Other DNA sequences of this sample code for an identical CDR3. J is TRBJ2-7 and V is TRBV6-5, with TRBD2 identical over 7 bases. The J segment lost 0 bases and the V segment lost 2 bases, leaving 1 base of the junction unmatched. CDR1 MNHEY and CDR2 SVGAGI come from the germline V gene. This CDR3 comprises 14 residues. The CDR3 nucleotides read TGTGCCAGCAGTTACGGCGGGGGCTCCTACGAGCAGTACTTC. It codes for CASSYGGGSYEQYF.

The chain links TRBV28 to TRBJ1-5; no firm D call. The V end was cut by 4 bases, the J end by 6 bases, with 13 bases between. CDR1 and CDR2 (germline): MDHEN, SYDVKM. The CDR3 consists of 14 residues. The CDR3 bases are TGTGCCAGCAGTTCCTCCGAGGCAAGTCAGCCCCAGCATTTT. This gives the protein CASSSSEASQPQHF.

The J gene is TRBJ1-6, the V gene TRBV4-1, with a weak D call TRBD1 (5 bases). The germline CDR1 and CDR2 sequences are MGHRA and YSYEKL. V lost 3 bases, J lost 6 bases, and 9 bases lay in between. This CDR3 region has 14 residues. The CDR3 region has the DNA TGCGCCAGCAGCCACAGCAGGGTTAATTCACCCCTCCACTTT. Protein: CASSHSRVNSPLHF.

The genes are TRBV11-2 and TRBJ2-7, with a weak D call TRBD2 (6 bases). The V gene's germline CDR1 is SGHAT and CDR2 FQNNGV. The CDR3 runs 14 residues. The ends were cut back, 7 bases at V and 0 bases at J, with 13 bases in the middle. CDR3 bases: TGTGCCAGCACGCTTCACGGGAGCTCCTACGAGCAGTACTTC. Translating gives CASTLHGSSYEQYF. The full variable domain, with the rest looked up from reference TRBV11-2 and TRBJ2-7, is EAGVAQSPRYKIIEKRQSVAFWCNPISGHATLYWYQQILGQGPKLLIQFQNNGVVDDSQLPKDRFSAERLKGVDSTLKIQPAKLEDSAVYLCASTLHGSSYEQYFGPGTRLTVT.

The chain links TRBV5-1 to TRBJ1-1, with a tentative D call TRBD1 (6 bases). The CDR3 spans 15 residues. The V gene's germline CDR1 is SGHRS and CDR2 YFSETQ. Trimming stripped 1 base from V and 1 base from J, with 11 bases between. DNA for the CDR3: TGCGCCAGCAGCTTGAGGTGGGGACAGAACACTGAAGCTTTCTTT. It is translated as CASSLRWGQNTEAFF.